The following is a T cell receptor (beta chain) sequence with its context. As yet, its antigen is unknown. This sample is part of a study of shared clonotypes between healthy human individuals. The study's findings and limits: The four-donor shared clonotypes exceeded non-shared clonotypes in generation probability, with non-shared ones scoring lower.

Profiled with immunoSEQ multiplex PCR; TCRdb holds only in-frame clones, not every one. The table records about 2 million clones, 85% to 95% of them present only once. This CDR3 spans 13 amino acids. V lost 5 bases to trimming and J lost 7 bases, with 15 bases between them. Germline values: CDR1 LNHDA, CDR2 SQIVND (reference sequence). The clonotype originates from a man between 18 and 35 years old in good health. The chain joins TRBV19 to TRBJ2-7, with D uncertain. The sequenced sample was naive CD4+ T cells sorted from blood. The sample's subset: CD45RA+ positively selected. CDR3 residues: CASSPSTVGEQYF. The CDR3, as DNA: TGTGCCAGTAGTCCAAGCACTGTCGGGGAGCAGTACTTC.